The rows below give T cell receptor beta chains drawn from one sample of a study of tumor-infiltrating lymphocytes in oesophageal squamous cell carcinoma. One entry per CDR3 protein results from TCRdb running MiXCR on the PCR reads. The table shows about 21,000 distinct CDR3 sequences, with roughly two fifths occurring only once. Sequencing was carried out using normal esophageal tissue next to the tumor. These receptors originate from a male donor with esophageal squamous cell carcinoma. Each CDR3 is given with its conserved first and last residue. D genes are given only for firm matches. Only part of the rows carry a size: once, few, many, or a class if the clone is expanded.

clone size	CDR3 length	V gene	D gene	J gene	CDR3 protein	CDR3 DNA
.	15	TRBV7-2	.	TRBJ2-7	CASRKQGGGPYEQYF	TGTGCCAGCAGAAAACAGGGAGGGGGCCCCTACGAGCAGTACTTC
few	17	TRBV9	.	TRBJ1-2	CASSVEATGRVFAGYTF	TGTGCCAGCAGCGTAGAGGCGACGGGCAGGGTTTTCGCAGGCTACACCTTC
medium-sized	18	TRBV12-3/TRBV12-4	TRBD1	TRBJ2-2	CASSLYNRGRGNTGELFF	TGTGCCAGCAGTTTATATAACAGGGGGCGTGGAAACACCGGGGAGCTGTTTTTT
medium-sized	14	TRBV7-3	.	TRBJ1-1	CASSLGGANTEAFF	TGTGCCAGCAGCCTAGGGGGGGCGAACACTGAAGCTTTCTTT
.	14	TRBV10-2	.	TRBJ1-2	CASSEGARAYGYTF	TGCGCCAGCAGTGAGGGGGCTAGGGCCTATGGCTACACCTTC
.	15	TRBV28	TRBD2	TRBJ2-7	CASSFISGSRYEQYF	TGTGCCAGCAGTTTTATTAGCGGGAGTAGGTACGAGCAGTACTTC
.	15	TRBV6-5	TRBD2	TRBJ2-1	CASRPGLAGDNEQFF	TGTGCCAGCAGGCCAGGACTAGCGGGGGACAATGAGCAGTTCTTC
.	15	TRBV7-9	.	TRBJ2-3	CASSLAGGSTDTQYF	TGTGCCAGCAGCTTAGCGGGAGGAAGTACAGATACGCAGTATTTT
.	13	TRBV6-5	TRBD1	TRBJ2-5	CASSPGGVETQYF	TGTGCCAGCAGCCCAGGGGGCGTGGAGACCCAGTACTTC
.	17	TRBV15	TRBD2	TRBJ2-5	CATSRAGLAGIQETQYF	TGTGCCACCAGCAGAGCAGGACTAGCGGGAATCCAAGAGACCCAGTACTTC
few	13	TRBV7-6	.	TRBJ2-7	CASSLQGWDEQYF	TGTGCCAGCAGCTTGCAGGGTTGGGACGAGCAGTACTTC
few	13	TRBV2	TRBD1	TRBJ1-5	CASKRDREQPQHF	TGTGCCAGCAAACGGGACAGGGAACAGCCCCAGCATTTT
few	16	TRBV27	TRBD1	TRBJ2-7	CASSLGGQAFYNEQYF	TGTGCCAGCAGCCTAGGAGGACAGGCGTTCTACAATGAGCAGTACTTC
few	12	TRBV19	.	TRBJ1-5	CASSIGEQLQHF	TGTGCCAGTAGTATTGGGGAACAACTCCAGCATTTT
many	14	TRBV6-1	.	TRBJ1-5	CASTGRTVRQPQHF	TGTGCCAGCACGGGACGCACGGTGAGGCAGCCCCAGCATTTT
.	14	TRBV6-1	TRBD1	TRBJ2-5	CASSPITGEETQYF	TGTGCCAGCAGTCCTATAACAGGGGAAGAGACCCAGTACTTC
.	15	TRBV12-3/TRBV12-4	.	TRBJ1-5	CASSLTGLFDQPQHF	TGTGCCAGCAGTTTAACAGGGCTGTTTGATCAGCCCCAGCATTTT
many	11	TRBV11-2	.	TRBJ2-5	CASSSGQTQYF	TGTGCCAGCAGCTCCGGTCAGACCCAGTACTTC
once	14	TRBV7-2	TRBD2	TRBJ2-2	CASSSREESGELFF	TGTGCCAGCAGCTCGCGGGAGGAATCCGGGGAGCTGTTTTTT
once	19	TRBV7-1	.	TRBJ2-5	CASSSWGGPRTVRQETQYF	TGTGCCAGCAGCTCCTGGGGGGGCCCCCGGACAGTCCGACAAGAGACCCAGTACTTC
.	17	TRBV20-1	.	TRBJ1-6	CSARDEGRGVYNSPLHF	TGCAGTGCTAGAGATGAGGGGCGGGGTGTTTATAATTCACCCCTCCACTTT
.	12	TRBV7-2	.	TRBJ2-4	CASSPRLNIQYF	TGTGCCAGCAGCCCGCGGTTAAACATTCAGTACTTC